These 6 T cell receptor beta chains came from one sample sequenced in a study of blood T cell repertoires in COVID-19. The protocol was immunoSEQ multiplex PCR, while the TCRdb copy is restricted to in-frame clones and leaves out a portion. The top ten hold about an eighth of the sample, which has 150,000 or so clones, roughly nine tenths seen once. The material sequenced was peripheral blood. The receptors were gathered from a man between 18 and 35 years old with COVID-19, enrolled during active disease.

This clone was seen a single time. The chain combines TRBV7-8 with TRBJ2-2; no clear D gene. Trimming shortened V by 1 base and J by 4 bases, and 10 bases separated the two germline ends. The CDR3 has 15 amino acids. Germline-derived CDR1 and CDR2 are SGHVS and FQNEAQ. DNA of the CDR3: TGTGCCAGCAGCTTAGGGCATACGGGCACCGGGGAGCTGTTTTTT. Its translation is CASSLGHTGTGELFF.

The chain carries TRBV3-1 (or the pseudogene TRBV3-2) and TRBJ2-7; TRBD2 might be the D (7 bases). The length of the CDR3 is 14 residues. Trimming took 4 bases from V and 3 from J, leaving 13 bases between them. In germline, CDR1 is LGHDT, CDR2 YNNKEL (reference sequence). The CDR3 protein is CASSREGGNYEQYF. CDR3 DNA sequence: TGTGCCAGCAGCCGAGAGGGGGGGAACTACGAGCAGTACTTC.

The chain is built from TRBV27 and TRBJ1-5; a weak D match, TRBD1 (5 bases). Germline CDR1 and CDR2: MNHEY and SMNVEV (reference sequence). V lost 0 bases and J 1 base, leaving 10 bases between the germline ends. There are 16 residues in the CDR3. The CDR3 loop is CASSLSWGVSNQPQHF. The DNA of the CDR3 is TGTGCCAGCAGTTTATCGTGGGGGGTAAGCAATCAGCCCCAGCATTTT.

The rearrangement uses TRBV2 and TRBJ2-2; TRBD2 aligns across 7 bases. V gave up 6 bases and J gave up 4 bases; unmatched junction bases: 5. Germline assignment: CDR1 SNHLY and CDR2 FYNNEI. The length of the CDR3 is 14 residues. The CDR3 coding sequence is TGTGCCAGCAGGAAGCGGGATTTCACCGGGGAGCTGTTTTTT. Encoded protein: CASRKRDFTGELFF.

The V call is TRBV11-3, the J call TRBJ2-3; TRBD1 is a possible D gene (6 bases). The V gene lost 1 base and the J gene lost 2 bases, with 13 bases spanning the gap. Germline loops: CDR1 SGHNT, CDR2 YENEEA. The CDR3 is 16 amino acids. The CDR3 nucleotides read TGTGCCAGCAGCTTAGTGGGGGCGGATATCACAGATACGCAGTATTTT. Amino acids: CASSLVGADITDTQYF. Variable domain in full (rest from reference TRBV11-3 and TRBJ2-3): EAGVVQSPRYKIIEKKQPVAFWCNPISGHNTLYWYLQNLGQGPELLIRYENEEAVDDSQLPKDRFSAERLKGVDSTLKIQPAELGDSAVYLCASSLVGADITDTQYFGPGTRLTVL.

The chain has TRBV5-4 and TRBJ2-2; tentatively, D is TRBD2 (6 bases). Trimming shortened V by 4 bases and J by 3 bases, and 10 bases separated the two germline ends. Per germline, CDR1 SGHNT and CDR2 YYREEE (reference sequence). CDR3 length: 14 amino acids. The CDR3 DNA reads TGTGCCAGCAGCGCGGGACCTTACACCGGGGAGCTGTTTTTT. Its protein is CASSAGPYTGELFF.